This TCR beta chain was observed in a study of T cells in Graves' hyperthyroidism and ophthalmopathy. Study-level results: Ophthalmopathy, which appeared later, was predicted by the model a median approximately 6.7 months before onset. Separating ophthalmopathy from stable hyperthyroidism was achieved by a 13 V-J model.

This clonotype was seen repeatedly, ten times or more. As yet, its antigen is unknown. Uncontrolled infection, other autoimmune disease, pregnancy or lactation barred patients from enrollment. Trimming removed 5 bases from V and 6 bases from J, with 16 bases in between. The germline V gene has CDR1 SGHAT and CDR2 FQNNGV. CDR3 size: 14 residues. Regions amplified from RNA transcripts were the TCR beta CDR3 regions. A first-round RT-PCR of the TCR CDR3 used the HTBI primer set. TCRdb reprocessed the multiplex PCR reads via MiXCR and lists one record per CDR3 protein. This table holds under 300,000 distinct CDR3 sequences, under 30% found once.

The chain recombines TRBV11-2 with TRBJ1-1, with TRBD1 as a possible D gene (6 bases). Sequenced sample: blood. The sequence derives from a man aged 35-49 years with Graves' hyperthyroidism that later progressed to Graves' ophthalmopathy. The CDR3 DNA follows: TGTGCCAGCAGCCTGGGGGGCAGTATCGCTGAAGCTTTCTTT. It codes for CASSLGGSIAEAFF.